This T cell receptor beta chain came from a study of T cells after yellow fever vaccination. Study results and limitations: A small proportion of clonotypes was detected in both the CD4 and CD8 compartments. Most clones from primary vaccination resurfaced after the booster (around 95% CD4, 88% CD8).

This clonotype has a handful of counts. What it recognizes is unknown. Making TCR cDNA involved 5'RACE template switching, which added UMIs and a universal primer site. TCRdb re-called the 5' RACE reads through MiXCR, storing one row per CDR3 protein. The data contain over 300,000 distinct CDR3 sequences, about 4% of them singletons. Germline V gene sequence: CDR1 SEHNR, CDR2 FQNEAQ (reference sequence). The CDR3 loop spans 14 amino acids. V was shortened by 5 bases and J by 5 bases, with 15 bases between the two germline ends. The chain recombines TRBV7-9 with TRBJ2-5; perhaps D is TRBD1 or TRBD2 (5 bases each). The sequence was obtained from a man aged 18 to 30 who received the YFV17D yellow fever vaccine. Sequenced material: PBMCs, taken 5 days after the yellow fever booster vaccination. The chain's CDR3 is CASSPMGVGETQYF. The CDR3 region has the DNA TGTGCCAGCAGCCCAATGGGGGTAGGCGAGACCCAGTACTTC. The entire variable domain, with the rest obtained from reference TRBV7-9 and TRBJ2-5, is as follows: DTGVSQNPRHKITKRGQNVTFRCDPISEHNRLYWYRQTLGQGPEFLTYFQNEAQLEKSRLLSDRFSAERPKGSFSTLEIQRTEQGDSAMYLCASSPMGVGETQYFGPGTRLLVL.